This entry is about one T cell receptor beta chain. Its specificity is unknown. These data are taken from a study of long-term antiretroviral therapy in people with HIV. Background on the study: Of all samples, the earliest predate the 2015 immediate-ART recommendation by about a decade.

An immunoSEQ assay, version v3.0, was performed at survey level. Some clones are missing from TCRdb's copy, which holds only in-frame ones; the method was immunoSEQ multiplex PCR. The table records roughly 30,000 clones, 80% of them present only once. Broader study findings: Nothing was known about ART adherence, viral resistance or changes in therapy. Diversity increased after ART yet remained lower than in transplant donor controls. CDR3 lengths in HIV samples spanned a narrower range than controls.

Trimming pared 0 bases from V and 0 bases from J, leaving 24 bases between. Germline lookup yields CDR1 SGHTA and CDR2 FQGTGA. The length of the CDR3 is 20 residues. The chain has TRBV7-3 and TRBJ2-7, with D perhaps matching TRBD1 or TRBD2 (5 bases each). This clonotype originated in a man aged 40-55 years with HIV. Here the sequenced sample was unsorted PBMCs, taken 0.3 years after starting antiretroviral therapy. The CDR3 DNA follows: TGTGCCAGCAGCTTAACCCCCCTCTCACGGGGACCCCCCAGCTCCTACGAGCAGTACTTC. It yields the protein CASSLTPLSRGPPSSYEQYF.